This T cell receptor (beta chain) was identified in a study of blood T cell repertoires in COVID-19. Study background: Whether acute or convalescent, the COVID-19 samples came from the United States, Italy and Spain.

Germline V gene sequence: CDR1 SGHKS, CDR2 YYEKEE (reference sequence). Trimming cost V 7 bases and J 0 bases; bases outside gene matches: 7. There are 14 residues in the CDR3. The Seattle site enrolled patients during active infection and followed them longitudinally. TCRdb's copy holds only in-frame clones and misses some; the assay was immunoSEQ multiplex PCR. The sample contains tens of thousands of clones, approximately 80% of which appear only once. This clonotype originated in a woman in her seventies with COVID-19, enrolled during active disease. The chain couples TRBV5-5 to TRBJ2-7, with 7 bases fitting TRBD1. The sample consisted of peripheral blood. CDR3 protein: CASLRTGNSYEQYF. In DNA, the CDR3 is TGTGCCAGCTTGAGGACAGGAAACTCCTACGAGCAGTACTTC.